Presented here are 21 T cell receptor beta chains from one specimen sequenced in a study of vaccination and CD4 T cells after COVID-19 (dated by TCRdb to between 2020 and 2023). The sample's treatment or condition, from its label and the paper: roughly 11-day PBMC culture with coronavirus spike peptide pools or control peptides (ViraFEST assay). Library creation used PCR. The sequencer was an Illumina iSeq 100. DNA from cultured CD4+ T cells underwent TCR sequencing with the Oncomine TCR Beta short-read assay at the Johns Hopkins FTIC core. TCRdb reprocessed the public reads (quality trimming at Q25 with fastp, clone calling with MiXCR) and kept in-frame beta chains. Each record represents a unique CDR3 protein, reported with the most common genes and DNA among its rows. This sample has about 17,000 distinct CDR3 sequences in its table, and around 40% of those were observed once. Over 5.5% of the sample is taken by the ten largest.

These receptors are not linked to any known antigen. The source was CD4+ T cells from blood, cultured in vitro, collected before SARS-CoV-2 vaccination. Every receptor here comes from a human donor who had recovered from COVID-19.

This clonotype is medium-sized (0.01 to 0.1%) in the sample. The chain combines TRBV11-3 with TRBJ2-7, with TRBD1 matching 8 bases. The CDR3 has 13 amino acids. V trimming: 3 bases; J trimming: 7 bases; junction bases outside the gene matches: 5. CDR1 is SGHNT and CDR2 is YENEEA in the germline V gene. This CDR3 is CASSFLTGEEQYF. The DNA for the CDR3 is TGTGCCAGCAGCTTTTTGACAGGGGAGGAGCAGTACTTC.

V gene TRBV20-1 combines with J gene TRBJ2-5, with 8 bases lining up with TRBD1. Germline V gives CDR1 DFQATT, CDR2 SNEGSKA (reference sequence). Trimming cost V 5 bases and J 0 bases; bases outside gene matches: 11. This CDR3 spans 16 amino acids. CDR3 protein: CSARQGASWYQETQYF. The DNA of the CDR3 is TGCAGTGCTCGGCAGGGGGCCTCTTGGTACCAAGAGACCCAGTACTTC.

The sample holds a few counts of this clonotype. V and J are TRBV7-2 and TRBJ2-7, with 12 bases identical to TRBD1. The germline gives CDR1 SGHTA, CDR2 FQGNSA. CDR3 length: 16 amino acids. V dropped 0 bases and J dropped 6; count of bases not matched to a gene: 6. The CDR3 sequence is CASSLAGTGGPSEQYF. The CDR3 DNA reads as TGTGCCAGCAGCTTAGCCGGGACAGGGGGCCCTTCCGAGCAGTACTTC.

The V call is TRBV7-9, the J call TRBJ2-1; TRBD2 aligns across 16 bases. Losses at the gene ends were 5 bases for V and 0 bases for J; bases not matched to a gene: 10. Germline CDR1 reads SEHNR; CDR2 reads FQNEAQ (reference sequence). The CDR3 runs 20 residues. The CDR3 loop is CASSIRPGLAGGSSYNEQFF. CDR3 DNA: TGTGCCAGCAGCATCCGCCCGGGACTAGCGGGAGGGAGCTCCTACAATGAGCAGTTCTTC.

This rearrangement joins TRBV7-2 to TRBJ2-3; TRBD2 matches at 10 bases. The CDR3 covers 16 residues. Germline-derived CDR1 and CDR2 are SGHTA and FQGNSA. V dropped 5 bases and J dropped 6; count of bases not matched to a gene: 11. CDR3 nucleotide sequence: TGTGCCAGCAGCGTTAGCGGGGGGCCACCCGCGGATACGCAGTATTTT. It codes for CASSVSGGPPADTQYF.

This clonotype was recorded a few times. The V and J genes are TRBV11-3 and TRBJ2-1; D is perhaps TRBD1 (5 bases). V shed 5 bases and J shed 7 bases, with 12 bases lying between them. Germline lookup yields CDR1 SGHNT and CDR2 YENEEA. The CDR3 totals 13 residues. CDR3 protein: CASSGGAANEQFF. DNA for the CDR3: TGTGCCAGCAGCGGTGGGGCAGCGAATGAGCAGTTCTTC.

The chain links TRBV10-3 to TRBJ1-5, with D perhaps matching TRBD1 (5 bases). Germline CDR1 is ENHRY and CDR2 is SYGVKD. The CDR3 has 13 amino acids. Trimming left V 4 bases short and J 7 bases short, with 11 bases between. In nucleotides, the CDR3 is TGTGCCATCAGTGGTGGAGGGGACCAGCCCCAGCATTTT. It yields the protein CAISGGGDQPQHF.

The rearrangement uses TRBV6-5 and TRBJ2-5, with D possibly matching TRBD2 (5 bases). The CDR3 runs 14 residues. Trimming removed 2 bases from V and 1 base from J, with 8 bases in between. The germline CDR1 and CDR2 sequences are MNHEY and SVGAGI. The CDR3: CASSYASSQETQYF. Here the CDR3 DNA reads TGTGCCAGCAGTTACGCTAGCTCCCAAGAGACCCAGTACTTC.

This clonotype was observed a few times. The chain joins TRBV27 to TRBJ1-5, with D perhaps matching TRBD1 (6 bases). Germline V CDR1 and CDR2: MNHEY, SMNVEV (reference sequence). The length of the CDR3 is 14 residues. The V gene lost 3 bases and the J gene lost 3 bases, with 9 bases spanning the gap. CDR3 sequence (DNA): TGTGCCAGCAGTTTTGGGGGCTTCAATCAGCCCCAGCATTTT. Encoded protein: CASSFGGFNQPQHF.

The chain employs TRBV11-2 and TRBJ2-1; D is unresolved. There are 14 residues in the CDR3. Germline V gene sequence: CDR1 SGHAT, CDR2 FQNNGV. V was cut by 0 bases and J by 15 bases, with 18 bases left in between. The CDR3 sequence is CASSLDLGWAVWFF. In DNA form, the CDR3 reads TGTGCCAGCAGCTTAGATCTCGGGTGGGCGGTATGGTTCTTC.

This chain connects TRBV20-1 to TRBJ2-7; 12 bases are a match to TRBD1. The length of the CDR3 is 15 residues. Trimming cost V 6 bases and J 4 bases; bases outside gene matches: 10. Germline CDR1 and CDR2: DFQATT and SNEGSKA (reference sequence). The CDR3 region is CSASPGQGAAYEQYF. CDR3 nucleotides: TGCAGTGCAAGCCCGGGACAGGGGGCCGCGTACGAGCAGTACTTC.

This clonotype was recorded only once. The rearrangement links TRBV12-3 or TRBV12-4 to TRBJ1-2; tentative D call: TRBD1 (5 bases). V dropped 3 bases and J dropped 7 bases, with 12 bases sitting between them. This CDR3 spans 13 amino acids. In DNA form, the CDR3 reads TGTGCCAGCAGTTTTCAGGGAGGGAGTGGCTACACCTTC. Protein product: CASSFQGGSGYTF.

This rearrangement joins TRBV20-1 to TRBJ2-5, with D uncertain. V lost 2 bases and J 5 bases, leaving 30 bases between the germline ends. CDR3 size: 19 residues. Germline lookup yields CDR1 DFQATT and CDR2 SNEGSKA (reference sequence). As DNA, the CDR3 is TGCAGTGCTAGATCCCCGGTGAATTTCGATGGGCGGTTAAGGGAGACCCAGTACTTC. Its translation: CSARSPVNFDGRLRETQYF.

This clonotype was seen more than once but under ten times. V is TRBV19 and J is TRBJ2-1, with 9 bases identical to TRBD2. This CDR3 is 14 amino acids long. Germline trimming cut 6 bases from V and 5 bases from J; bases unmatched to any gene: 5. CDR1 LNHDA and CDR2 SQIVND come from the germline V gene (reference sequence). Written as DNA, the CDR3 is TGTGCCAGTAGCGTGACTAGCGGAGACAATGAGCAGTTCTTC. Its translation is CASSVTSGDNEQFF.

By share, this clonotype counts as medium-sized. The V call is TRBV27, the J call TRBJ1-1; no firm D call. CDR3 size: 16 residues. V shed 5 bases and J shed 0 bases, with 16 bases lying between them. CDR1 is MNHEY, CDR2 SMNVEV, per germline (reference sequence). CDR3 bases: TGTGCCAGCAGTACGCGGACGGTTACCATGAACACTGAAGCTTTCTTT. Translated, it gives CASSTRTVTMNTEAFF.

This clonotype was counted a few times. The gene calls are TRBV15 and TRBJ1-4; D unclear. This CDR3 has 13 amino acids. The germline V and J ends were trimmed by 0 bases and 8 bases, with 7 bases remaining between them. The germline gives CDR1 LNHNV, CDR2 YYDKDF (reference sequence). The CDR3 is CATSRDLEEKLFF. The DNA of the CDR3 is TGTGCCACCAGCAGAGATCTGGAGGAAAAACTGTTTTTT.

This clonotype appeared a few times. This sequence joins TRBV6-1 and TRBJ2-5, with 10 bases aligning to TRBD1. CDR1 is MNHNS, CDR2 SASEGT, per germline. CDR3 length equals 14 residues. J was trimmed by 5 bases and V by 5 bases; bases with no gene match: 5. The CDR3 DNA sequence: TGTGCCAGCAGTCAGACAGGGGGCGGGGAGACCCAGTACTTC. This sequence encodes CASSQTGGGETQYF.

This clonotype was seen more than once but under ten times. The chain has TRBV6-1 and TRBJ2-7; possibly TRBD2 for D (6 bases). The germline V gene has CDR1 MNHNS and CDR2 SASEGT. The CDR3 runs to 18 residues. The germline V and J ends were trimmed by 6 bases and 0 bases, with 24 bases remaining between them. The CDR3 sequence is CASSPSLENLGGSYEQYF. Written as DNA, the CDR3 is TGTGCCAGCAGCCCTTCCCTGGAGAACCTCGGGGGCTCCTACGAGCAGTACTTC.

The V call is TRBV7-7, the J call TRBJ2-2; no reliable D call. This CDR3 region has 13 residues. Per the germline V gene, CDR1 is SSHAT and CDR2 is FNYEAQ (reference sequence). V lost 2 bases, J lost 6 bases, and 7 bases lay in between. CDR3 in DNA: TGTGCCAGCAGCTTACAGTGGGCCGGGGAGCTGTTTTTT. Its translation: CASSLQWAGELFF.

The chain links TRBV5-1 to TRBJ1-6; a weak D match, TRBD1 (5 bases). Trimming left V 4 bases short and J 9 bases short, with 17 bases between. From germline, CDR1 is SGHRS and CDR2 YFSETQ. This CDR3 is built from 15 residues. CDR3 loop: CASSNTGVNRSPLHF. CDR3 bases: TGCGCCAGCAGCAATACGGGGGTCAATCGTTCACCCCTCCACTTT. Drawing the rest from reference TRBV5-1 and TRBJ1-6, the complete variable domain is KAGVTQTPRYLIKTRGQQVTLSCSPISGHRSVSWYQQTPGQGLQFLFEYFSETQRNKGNFPGRFSGRQFSNSRSEMNVSTLELGDSALYLCASSNTGVNRSPLHFGNGTRLTVT.

Only a few counts were recorded for this clonotype. The V call is TRBV10-3, the J call TRBJ1-1, with no clear D. Germline values: CDR1 ENHRY, CDR2 SYGVKD. V lost 8 bases, J lost 3 bases, and 13 bases lay in between. The CDR3 totals 13 residues. The CDR3 region is CAISSSEDTEAFF. The CDR3 DNA follows: TGTGCCATCTCCTCATCGGAGGACACTGAAGCTTTCTTT.